Described below is a single TCR beta chain sequence and its context. The sample comes from a study of blood T cell repertoires in COVID-19. Study-level information: PBMCs, B-cell-depleted T cells, or T cells provided the cDNA or gDNA that made up the material.

In the source study's methods: Amplified reference gene primers provided the basis for estimating nucleated cell counts. Produced via immunoSEQ multiplex PCR; TCRdb's table is partial and in-frame only. V, J and clone size derive from that table, while D and trimming were established from the DNA sequence. The sample includes roughly 230,000 clones, roughly four fifths seen only once; the top ten take 4.4%. This TCR was recovered from a man between 50 and 59 years old with active or convalescent COVID-19. The specimen sequenced was peripheral blood.

The CDR3 protein is CASRGQGPPADEQFF. In nucleotides, the CDR3 is TGTGCCAGCAGAGGACAGGGACCCCCAGCGGATGAGCAGTTCTTC. This chain links TRBV6-1 with TRBJ2-1; TRBD1 aligns across 8 bases. V lost 6 bases to trimming and J lost 8 bases; unmatched junction nucleotides: 12. CDR3 size: 15 residues. CDR1 is MNHNS, CDR2 SASEGT, per germline.